The clone carrying this TCR beta chain was detected a few times. Its specificity is not known. Trimming removed 3 bases at V and 2 bases at J, with 12 bases between. Germline V CDR1 and CDR2: SGHRS, YFSETQ. The CDR3 has 16 amino acids. The sample is drawn from a study of CD8 T cells in ankylosing spondylitis. Points from the study as a whole: Ankylosing spondylitis blood appeared to carry a characteristic TCR beta motif of 7 or 8 highly homologous variants.

In making TCR beta libraries, quantitative 5'-RACE with molecular barcodes was used. TCRdb redid the calling of the 5' RACE reads with MiXCR, one entry per CDR3 protein. The sample holds around 390,000 distinct CDR3 sequences; around 22% are singletons and the top ten take about 15%. The genes are TRBV5-1 and TRBJ1-6; D ambiguous. Input material: blood, either unsorted or a sorted T cell fraction (not recorded which). This clonotype was obtained from a male donor with ankylosing spondylitis. DNA for the CDR3: TGCGCCAGCAGCTCGCTGCAGGCCACCTATAATTCACCCCTCCACTTT. Protein: CASSSLQATYNSPLHF.